This T cell receptor beta chain comes out of a study of OX40 agonist ivuxolimab in advanced cancers. Study-wide context: The costimulatory receptor OX40 (CD134) was targeted by ivuxolimab, a fully human IgG2 agonistic monoclonal antibody. Intravenous ivuxolimab was administered to patients every 2 weeks at six dose levels: 0.01, 0.1, 0.3, 1.5, 3 and 10 mg/kg. Of the 50 to 55 dose-escalation patients, hepatocellular carcinoma was present in about 20, melanoma in some 15, renal cell carcinoma in 9 and head and neck cancer in 9. In the dose-escalation cohort, 75% to 85% of patients were male, and the mean age was roughly 60 years with a range of about 20 to 90. Patients were allowed to have had prior anti-PD-1, anti-PD-L1 or anti-CTLA-4 therapy, and 40% of the dose-escalation patients had previously received checkpoint inhibitors. Three dose-escalation patients achieved partial responses, one with hepatocellular carcinoma and two with cutaneous melanoma. Peripheral TCRbeta sequencing aimed to test whether ivuxolimab altered TCR sequence diversity and caused clonal T-cell expansion. The paper covers the monotherapy dose-escalation part of the phase I ivuxolimab trial, which included N ≈ 50 patients.

For sequencing of the TCRbeta CDR3 region, genomic DNA was extracted from the sorted cells. TCRbeta CDR3 regions were sequenced using the immunoSEQ Assay. TCRdb provides this immuneACCESS table in a form limited to in-frame rearrangements. Some clones are lacking; in checked studies, under half of them reflect an unresolved V gene, and why the rest are absent is not known. The sample includes about 61,000 clones, with around 89% observed a single time. Under 2.5% of the sample rests with the top ten. Beyond this particular receptor, the publication reports: The antigen specificity of the peripheral T cells that underwent clonal expansion was not determined. On average, CD8+ T cells showed more expanded clones than CD4+ T cells after ivuxolimab. Low levels of normalized T-cell clonal expansion were also shown by some nonresponding patients. In the 0.1-3.0 mg/kg groups, partial responders were among the patients with the lowest normalized peripheral clonal expansion, particularly in CD8+ T cells. At doses from 0.1 to 3.0 mg/kg, clonal expansion was seen in both CD4+ and CD8+ blood T cells between baseline and week 6.

The trial excluded patients who had a history of autoimmune disease or were on systemic immunosuppression. Peripheral blood for TCR sequencing was collected from all dose cohorts at baseline, on cycle 4 day 1, and on cycle 7 day 1. The samples were drawn from a first-in-human, open-label, multicenter phase I dose-escalation trial of ivuxolimab. Adults with locally advanced or metastatic melanoma, renal cell carcinoma, hepatocellular carcinoma or head and neck squamous cell carcinoma were enrolled in the trial. Before TCR sequencing, CD4+ T cells and CD8+ T cells were sorted from peripheral blood as separate populations. This clone showed up just once. It lacks a known antigen. Base qualities are not at hand, and no much larger clone is one base apart. From the germline V gene, CDR1 is ENHRY and CDR2 is SYGVKD. The CDR3 holds 16 amino acids from the cysteine to the phenylalanine. The retained sequence is limited to the CDR3, 48 bases, with the frame set at the first base. Unmatched junction bases come to 12, with V trimmed by 8 bases and J by 8 bases.

Sequencing used CD4+ or CD8+ T cells sorted from blood, obtained in a trial of the OX40 agonist ivuxolimab. The source is an adult with an advanced solid tumor such as melanoma, head and neck, liver or kidney cancer. The sequence is built from TRBV10-3 and TRBJ2-2; TRBD2 agrees with 12 junctional bases. The CDR3 protein is CAIASGRATTAGELFF. The sequence in DNA is TGTGCCATCGCTAGCGGGAGGGCCACGACAGCGGGGGAGCTGTTTTTT.